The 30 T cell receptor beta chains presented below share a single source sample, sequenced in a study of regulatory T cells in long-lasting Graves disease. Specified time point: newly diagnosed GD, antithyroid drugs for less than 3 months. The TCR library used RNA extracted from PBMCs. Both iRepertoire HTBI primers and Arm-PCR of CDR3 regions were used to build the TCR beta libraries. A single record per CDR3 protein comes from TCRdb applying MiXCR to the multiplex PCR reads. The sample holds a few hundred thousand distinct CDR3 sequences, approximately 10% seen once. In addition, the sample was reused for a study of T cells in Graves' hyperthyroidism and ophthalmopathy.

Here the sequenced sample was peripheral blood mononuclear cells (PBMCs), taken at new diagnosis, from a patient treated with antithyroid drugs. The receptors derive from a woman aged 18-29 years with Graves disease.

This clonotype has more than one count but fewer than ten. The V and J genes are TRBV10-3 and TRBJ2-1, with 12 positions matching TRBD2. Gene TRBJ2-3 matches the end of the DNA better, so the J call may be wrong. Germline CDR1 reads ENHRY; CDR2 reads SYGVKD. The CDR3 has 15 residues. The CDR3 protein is CAISTSGGTPLKQYF. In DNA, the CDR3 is TGTGCCATCAGTACTAGCGGGGGGACCCCCCTGAAGCAGTATTTT.

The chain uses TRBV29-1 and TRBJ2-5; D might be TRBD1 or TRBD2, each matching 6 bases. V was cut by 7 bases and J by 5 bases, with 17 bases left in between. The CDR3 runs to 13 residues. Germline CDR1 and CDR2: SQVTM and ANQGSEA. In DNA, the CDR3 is TGCAGCGCCGTGACCGGGGGCAGGGAGACCCAGTACTTC. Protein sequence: CSAVTGGRETQYF.

CDR3 sequence reads: CASSLGQGIGSPLHF. The CDR3 DNA reads TGTGCCAGCAGCTTAGGACAGGGGATCGGTTCACCCCTCCACTTT. This chain links TRBV7-9 with TRBJ1-6; 8 bases align to TRBD1. V lost 1 base, J lost 9 bases, and 5 bases stayed unmatched. This CDR3 region has 15 residues. Germline lookup yields CDR1 SEHNR and CDR2 FQNEAQ (reference sequence).

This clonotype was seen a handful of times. This chain's CDR3 is CASSGRVYGRLFF. As DNA, the CDR3 is TGTGCCAGCAGCGGCAGGGTTTACGGGCGTCTGTTTTTT. The J gene is TRBJ2-2, the V gene TRBV7-6; possible D gene TRBD1, 5 bases. The ends were cut back, 5 bases at V and 14 bases at J, with 18 bases in the middle. The germline gives CDR1 SGHVS, CDR2 FNYEAQ. This CDR3 has 13 residues. Variable domain in full (rest from reference TRBV7-6 and TRBJ2-2): GAGVSQSPRYKVTKRGQDVALRCDPISGHVSLYWYRQALGQGPEFLTYFNYEAQQDKSGLPNDRFSAERPEGSISTLTIQRTEQRDSAMYRCASSGRVYGRLFFGEGSRLTVL.

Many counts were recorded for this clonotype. CDR3 residues: CATSSGQGLSEQYF. CDR3 coding DNA: TGTGCCACCAGCAGCGGACAGGGGTTGAGTGAGCAGTACTTC. The chain employs TRBV15 and TRBJ2-7, with 9 bases aligning to TRBD1. Germline CDR1 reads LNHNV; CDR2 reads YYDKDF (reference sequence). Trimming at V came to 3 bases and at J to 7 bases, leaving 7 bases not matched to a gene. The CDR3 runs 14 residues.

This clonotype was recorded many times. In nucleotides, the CDR3 is TGTGCCAGCAGCCCTGCGCAGGGCAGCAATCAGCCCCAGCATTTT. It is translated as CASSPAQGSNQPQHF. The chain links TRBV7-9 to TRBJ1-5, with D perhaps TRBD1 (5 bases). Trimming left V 5 bases short and J 1 base short, with 12 bases between. The CDR3 is made up of 15 amino acids. CDR1 and CDR2 from the germline V gene are SEHNR and FQNEAQ (reference sequence). The whole variable domain, remainder taken from reference TRBV7-9 and TRBJ1-5, is DTGVSQNPRHKITKRGQNVTFRCDPISEHNRLYWYRQTLGQGPEFLTYFQNEAQLEKSRLLSDRFSAERPKGSFSTLEIQRTEQGDSAMYLCASSPAQGSNQPQHFGDGTRLSIL.

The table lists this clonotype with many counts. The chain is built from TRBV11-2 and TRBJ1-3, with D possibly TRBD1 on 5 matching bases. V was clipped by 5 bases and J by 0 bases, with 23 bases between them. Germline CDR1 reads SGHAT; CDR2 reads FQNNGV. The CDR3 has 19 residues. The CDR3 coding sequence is TGTGCCAGCAGCCGAACGGGGCGACTAAGTCAGTTCTCTGGAAACACCATATATTTT. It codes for CASSRTGRLSQFSGNTIYF.

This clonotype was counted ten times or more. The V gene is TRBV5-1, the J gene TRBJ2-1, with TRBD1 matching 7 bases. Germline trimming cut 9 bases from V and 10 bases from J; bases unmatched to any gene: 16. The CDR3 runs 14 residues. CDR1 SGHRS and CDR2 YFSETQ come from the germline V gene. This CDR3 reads CATAGDRESGEQFF. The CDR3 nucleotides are TGCGCCACCGCCGGAGACAGGGAATCGGGAGAGCAGTTCTTC. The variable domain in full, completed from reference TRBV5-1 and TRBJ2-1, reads KAGVTQTPRYLIKTRGQQVTLSCSPISGHRSVSWYQQTPGQGLQFLFEYFSETQRNKGNFPGRFSGRQFSNSRSEMNVSTLELGDSALYLCATAGDRESGEQFFGPGTRLTVL.

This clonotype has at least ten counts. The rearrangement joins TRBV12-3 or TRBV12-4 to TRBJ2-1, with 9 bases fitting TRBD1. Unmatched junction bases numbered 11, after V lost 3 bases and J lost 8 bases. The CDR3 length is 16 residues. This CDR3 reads CASSFPGTGRVDEQFF. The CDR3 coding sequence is TGTGCCAGCAGTTTTCCCGGGACAGGGAGGGTTGATGAGCAGTTCTTC.

This chain's CDR3 is CASSYSFSRSTDTQYF. The CDR3 bases are TGTGCCAGCAGTTACTCGTTCTCTAGGAGCACAGATACGCAGTATTTT. The rearrangement joins TRBV6-5 to TRBJ2-3; D is ambiguous. The CDR3 covers 16 residues. V lost 0 bases and J 0 bases, leaving 10 bases between the germline ends. The V gene's germline CDR1 is MNHEY and CDR2 SVGAGI.

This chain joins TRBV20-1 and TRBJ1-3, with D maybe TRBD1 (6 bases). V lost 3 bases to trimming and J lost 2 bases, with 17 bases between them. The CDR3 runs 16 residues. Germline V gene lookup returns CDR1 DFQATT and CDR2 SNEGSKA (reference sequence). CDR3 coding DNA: TGCAGTGCTAGTAGTTTTCAGGGGTCGGCTGGAAACACCATATATTTT. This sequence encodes CSASSFQGSAGNTIYF.

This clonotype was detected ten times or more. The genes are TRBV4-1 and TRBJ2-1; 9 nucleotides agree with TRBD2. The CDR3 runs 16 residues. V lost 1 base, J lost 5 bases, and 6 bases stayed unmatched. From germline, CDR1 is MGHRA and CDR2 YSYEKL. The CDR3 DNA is TGCGCCAGCAGCCAAGGAGCGGGGGGCAAAAACAATGAGCAGTTCTTC. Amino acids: CASSQGAGGKNNEQFF.

CDR3 protein: CASRSGLAGLNEQFF. Here the CDR3 DNA reads TGTGCCAGCAGGTCGGGACTAGCGGGACTCAATGAGCAGTTCTTC. The chain links TRBV7-2 to TRBJ2-1, with 13 bases lining up with TRBD2. V gave up 6 bases and J gave up 6 bases; unmatched junction bases: 5. CDR3 length: 15 amino acids. Germline CDR1 SGHTA, CDR2 FQGNSA.

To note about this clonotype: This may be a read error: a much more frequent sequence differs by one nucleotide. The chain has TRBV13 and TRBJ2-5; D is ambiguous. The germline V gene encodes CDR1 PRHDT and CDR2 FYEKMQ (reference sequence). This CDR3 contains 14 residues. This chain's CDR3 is CASSHTELQETQDF. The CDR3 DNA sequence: TGTGCCAGCAGCCATACAGAGCTCCAAGAGACCCAGGACTTC.

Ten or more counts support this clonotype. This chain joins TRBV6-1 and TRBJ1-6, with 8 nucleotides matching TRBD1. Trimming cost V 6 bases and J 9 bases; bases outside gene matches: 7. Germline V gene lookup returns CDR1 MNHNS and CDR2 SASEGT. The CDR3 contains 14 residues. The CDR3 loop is CASRPGQEVSPLHF. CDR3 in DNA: TGTGCCAGCAGACCGGGACAGGAGGTTTCACCCCTCCACTTT.

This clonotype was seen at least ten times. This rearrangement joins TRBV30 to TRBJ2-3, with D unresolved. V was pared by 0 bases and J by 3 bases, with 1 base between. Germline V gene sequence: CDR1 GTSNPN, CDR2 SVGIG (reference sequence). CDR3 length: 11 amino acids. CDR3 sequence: CAWSVTDTQYF. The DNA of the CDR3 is TGTGCCTGGAGTGTAACAGATACGCAGTATTTT. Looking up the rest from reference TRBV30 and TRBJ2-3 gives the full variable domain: SQTIHQWPATLVQPVGSPLSLECTVEGTSNPNLYWYRQAAGRGLQLLFYSVGIGQISSEVPQNLSASRPQDRQFILSSKKLLLSDSGFYLCAWSVTDTQYFGPGTRLTVL.

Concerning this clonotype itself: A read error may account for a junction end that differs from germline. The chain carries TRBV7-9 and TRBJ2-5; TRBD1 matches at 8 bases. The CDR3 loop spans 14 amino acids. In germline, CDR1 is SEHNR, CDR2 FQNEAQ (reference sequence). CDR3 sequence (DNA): TGTGCCAGCAGCGCCGGGACAGGCCCCGAGACCCAGTGCTTC. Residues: CASSAGTGPETQCF.

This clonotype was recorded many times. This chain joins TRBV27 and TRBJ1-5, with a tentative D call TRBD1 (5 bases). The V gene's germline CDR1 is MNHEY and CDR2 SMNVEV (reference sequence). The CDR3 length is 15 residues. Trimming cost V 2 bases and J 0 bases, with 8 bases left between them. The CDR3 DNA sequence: TGTGCCAGCAGTTTAAAGGGGTATAGCAATCAGCCCCAGCATTTT. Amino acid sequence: CASSLKGYSNQPQHF.

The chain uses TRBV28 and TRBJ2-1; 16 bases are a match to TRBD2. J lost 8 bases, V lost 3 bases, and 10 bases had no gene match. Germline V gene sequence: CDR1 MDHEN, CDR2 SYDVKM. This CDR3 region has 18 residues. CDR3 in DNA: TGTGCCAGCAGTTTCTCGGGACTAGCGGGGGGGCATGTGGATGAGCAGTTCTTC. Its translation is CASSFSGLAGGHVDEQFF. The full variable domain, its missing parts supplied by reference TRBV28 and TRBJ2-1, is DVKVTQSSRYLVKRTGEKVFLECVQDMDHENMFWYRQDPGLGLRLIYFSYDVKMKEKGDIPEGYSVSREKKERFSLILESASTNQTSMYLCASSFSGLAGGHVDEQFFGPGTRLTVL.

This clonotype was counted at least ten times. CDR3 sequence: CASSPLSAGVAETQYF. CDR3 in DNA: TGTGCCAGCTCACCACTCTCCGCCGGGGTTGCGGAGACCCAGTACTTC. V usage is TRBV18 and J usage is TRBJ2-5, with D tentatively TRBD2 (5 bases). CDR3 length: 16 residues. Germline V gene lookup returns CDR1 KGHSH and CDR2 LQKENI. V lost 1 base to trimming and J lost 5 bases, with 17 bases between them.

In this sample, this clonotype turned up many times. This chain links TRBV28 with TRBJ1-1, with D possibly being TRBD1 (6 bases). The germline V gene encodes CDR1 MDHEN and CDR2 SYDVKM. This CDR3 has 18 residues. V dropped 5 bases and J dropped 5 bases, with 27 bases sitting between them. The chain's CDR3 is CASSPWGGARFRSTEAFF. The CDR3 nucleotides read TGTGCCAGCAGTCCCTGGGGGGGCGCAAGGTTTAGATCGACTGAAGCTTTCTTT.

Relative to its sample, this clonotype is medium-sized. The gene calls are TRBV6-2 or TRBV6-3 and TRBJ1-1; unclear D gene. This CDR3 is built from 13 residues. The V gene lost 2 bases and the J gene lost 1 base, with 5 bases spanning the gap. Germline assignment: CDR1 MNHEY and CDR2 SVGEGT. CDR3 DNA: TGTGCCAGCAGTTACGAAGAGAACACTGAAGCTTTCTTT. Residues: CASSYEENTEAFF.

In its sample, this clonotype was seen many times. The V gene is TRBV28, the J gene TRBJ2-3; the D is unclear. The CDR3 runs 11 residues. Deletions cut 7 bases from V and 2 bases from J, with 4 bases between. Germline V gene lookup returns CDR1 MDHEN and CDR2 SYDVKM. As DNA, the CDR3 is TGTGCCAGCACTTACACAGATACGCAGTATTTT. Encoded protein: CASTYTDTQYF.

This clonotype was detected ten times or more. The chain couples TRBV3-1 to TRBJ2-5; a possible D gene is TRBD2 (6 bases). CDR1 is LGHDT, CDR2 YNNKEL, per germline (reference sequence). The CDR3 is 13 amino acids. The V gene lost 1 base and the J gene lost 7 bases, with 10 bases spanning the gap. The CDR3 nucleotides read TGTGCCAGCAGCCAAGGGACTAAAAGGACCCAGTACTTC. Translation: CASSQGTKRTQYF.

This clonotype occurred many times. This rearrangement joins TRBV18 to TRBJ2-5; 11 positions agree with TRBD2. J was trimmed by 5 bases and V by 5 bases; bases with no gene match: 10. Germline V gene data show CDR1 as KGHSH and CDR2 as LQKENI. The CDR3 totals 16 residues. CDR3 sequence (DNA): TGTGCCAGCTCAGTTCGACTAGCGGGAACTCACGAGACCCAGTACTTC. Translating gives CASSVRLAGTHETQYF.

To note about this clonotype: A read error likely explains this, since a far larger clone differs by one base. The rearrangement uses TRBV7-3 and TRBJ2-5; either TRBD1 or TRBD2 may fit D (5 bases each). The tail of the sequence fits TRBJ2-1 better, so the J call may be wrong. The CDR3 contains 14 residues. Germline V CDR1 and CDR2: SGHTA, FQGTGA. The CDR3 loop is CASSPSSRGDEQFF. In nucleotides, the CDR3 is TGTGCCAGCAGCCCCAGTTCGAGGGGCGATGAGCAGTTCTTC.

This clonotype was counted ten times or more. The CDR3 DNA follows: TGTGCTAGTGGTTTGGTATCTTTCGAGGGGGAGCAGTTCTTC. This gives the protein CASGLVSFEGEQFF. The chain is built from TRBV12-5 and TRBJ2-1; D assignment may be TRBD1 or TRBD2 (5 bases each). Germline CDR1 is LGHNT and CDR2 is FRNRAP. The CDR3 covers 14 residues. With 0 bases removed from V and 10 bases from J, the gap between germline ends came to 13 bases. Full variable domain (outside the CDR3, taken from reference TRBV12-5 and TRBJ2-1): DARVTQTPRHKVTEMGQEVTMRCQPILGHNTVFWYRQTMMQGLELLAYFRNRAPLDDSGMPKDRFSAEMPDATLATLKIQPSEPRDSAVYFCASGLVSFEGEQFFGPGTRLTVL.

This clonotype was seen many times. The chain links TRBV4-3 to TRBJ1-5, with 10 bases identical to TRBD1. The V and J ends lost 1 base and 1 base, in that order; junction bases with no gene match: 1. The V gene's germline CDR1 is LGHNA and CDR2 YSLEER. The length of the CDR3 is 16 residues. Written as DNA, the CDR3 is TGCGCCAGCAGCCAAGCGGGACAGGGGAGCAATCAGCCCCAGCATTTT. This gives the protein CASSQAGQGSNQPQHF.

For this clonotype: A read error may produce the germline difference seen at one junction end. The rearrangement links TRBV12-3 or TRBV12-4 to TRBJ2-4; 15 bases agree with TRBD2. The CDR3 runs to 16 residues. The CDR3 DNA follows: TGTGCCGGCAGTCCAACCGGGACTAGCGGGAGGAACATTCAGTACTTC. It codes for CAGSPTGTSGRNIQYF.

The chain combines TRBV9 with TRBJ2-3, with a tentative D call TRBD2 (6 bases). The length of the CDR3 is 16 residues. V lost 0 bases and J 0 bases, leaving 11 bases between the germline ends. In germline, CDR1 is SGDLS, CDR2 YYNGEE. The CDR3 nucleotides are TGTGCCAGCAGCGTAGGCGGGGCCGCCAGCACAGATACGCAGTATTTT. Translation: CASSVGGAASTDTQYF.